Each of the 31 T cell receptor beta chains below was sequenced from the same sample in a study of beta chain features in type 1 diabetes. Reverse transcription of all isolated RNA meant that expressed TCRB transcripts were sequenced. This table comes from immunoSEQ multiplex PCR, and its TCRdb copy is limited to in-frame clones, with some not included. The sample shows 150,000 to 190,000 clones, 7.5% to 10% of them seen only once. Sequencing was done on a sample of central memory CD4+ T cells from blood. These receptors were collected from a man aged 18 to 29 in good health.

This clone was counted between two and nine times. The genes are TRBV7-2 and TRBJ2-3; perhaps TRBD2 as D (6 bases). Trimming cost V 3 bases and J 0 bases, with 19 bases left between them. CDR1 is SGHTA, CDR2 FQGNSA, per germline. The CDR3 extends over 18 amino acids. Written as DNA, the CDR3 is TGTGCCAGCAGCTTTAACGGGATTGGCGGGACGAGCACAGATACGCAGTATTTT. Encoded protein: CASSFNGIGGTSTDTQYF.

In its sample, this clone was seen a few times. V usage is TRBV2 and J usage is TRBJ2-7; 8 bases line up with TRBD1. The CDR3 covers 17 residues. The germline gives CDR1 SNHLY, CDR2 FYNNEI. The ends lost 4 bases at V and 0 bases at J; junction bases unmatched: 11. CDR3 loop: CASSAQLGQGLSYEQYF. The CDR3 nucleotides are TGTGCCAGCAGTGCCCAGCTAGGACAGGGTCTCTCCTACGAGCAGTACTTC.

This clone was seen only a few times. CDR3 loop: CASSPGRAWDNEQFF. The CDR3 coding sequence is TGTGCCAGCAGCCCGGGGAGGGCTTGGGACAATGAGCAGTTCTTC. The chain carries TRBV5-4 and TRBJ2-1, with 7 bases that match TRBD2. Germline V gene data show CDR1 as SGHNT and CDR2 as YYREEE (reference sequence). This CDR3 has 15 residues. Trimming at V came to 4 bases and at J to 5 bases, leaving 9 bases not matched to a gene.

This clone was counted between two and nine times. V usage is TRBV30 and J usage is TRBJ2-1; 8 bases are a match to TRBD1. Germline assignment: CDR1 GTSNPN and CDR2 SVGIG (reference sequence). This CDR3 is 14 amino acids long. The trim removed 5 bases at V and 7 bases at J, leaving 10 bases unmatched. CDR3 sequence: CAWSRTGRWNEQFF. The CDR3 nucleotides are TGTGCCTGGTCCCGGACAGGGCGCTGGAATGAGCAGTTCTTC.

This clone was observed a few times. The chain combines TRBV6-5 with TRBJ2-1, with 9 bases matching TRBD2. Germline V CDR1 and CDR2: MNHEY, SVGAGI. The CDR3 runs 14 residues. V gave up 5 bases and J gave up 12 bases; unmatched junction bases: 11. CDR3 nucleotide sequence: TGTGCCAGCAGTCAAGGGTTTAGCGGGAGCCGGCAGTTCTTC. This encodes CASSQGFSGSRQFF.

The chain couples TRBV19 to TRBJ1-1; D is unresolved. The germline V gene encodes CDR1 LNHDA and CDR2 SQIVND (reference sequence). V shed 5 bases and J shed 0 bases, with 13 bases lying between them. The CDR3 runs 15 residues. The CDR3 reads CASSLRWTVNTEAFF. CDR3 sequence (DNA): TGTGCCAGTAGTTTGAGGTGGACTGTGAACACTGAAGCTTTCTTT.

This clone has just a few counts. This chain joins TRBV19 and TRBJ1-1; 8 positions match TRBD1. CDR1 is LNHDA and CDR2 is SQIVND in the germline V gene (reference sequence). V dropped 4 bases and J dropped 7; count of bases not matched to a gene: 11. This CDR3 has 15 residues. CDR3 coding DNA: TGTGCCAGTAGTACCGCCGACAGGGGATCGCGTGAAGCTTTCTTT. The encoded protein is CASSTADRGSREAFF.

This clone occurred a few times. The rearrangement uses TRBV29-1 and TRBJ1-1; 11 nucleotides agree with TRBD1. The V gene end was trimmed by 1 base and the J gene end by 5 bases; junction bases not matched to a gene: 15. In germline, CDR1 is SQVTM, CDR2 ANQGSEA. The CDR3 is 18 amino acids. The CDR3, as DNA: TGCAGCGTTGAAGGGGGCGGGACAGGGGGTATGTGGGGGACTGAAGCTTTCTTT. This gives the protein CSVEGGGTGGMWGTEAFF.

This clone was observed a handful of times. This chain joins TRBV7-2 and TRBJ2-2; 7 bases map to TRBD2. The CDR3 runs 17 residues. The junction had 5 bases not matched to a gene; V was cut back by 1 base and J by 0 bases. Germline lookup yields CDR1 SGHTA and CDR2 FQGNSA. CDR3 nucleotides: TGTGCCAGCAGCTTAGACCCTAGCGGCTCGAACACCGGGGAGCTGTTTTTT. This gives the protein CASSLDPSGSNTGELFF.

This clone appeared a few times. CDR3 protein: CASSHPGQGTGELFF. The CDR3 coding sequence is TGCGCCAGCAGCCATCCGGGACAGGGAACCGGGGAGCTGTTTTTT. The chain uses TRBV4-1 and TRBJ2-2, with 9 bases lining up with TRBD1. This CDR3 is 15 amino acids long. V trimming: 3 bases; J trimming: 5 bases; junction bases outside the gene matches: 4. Germline CDR1 is MGHRA and CDR2 is YSYEKL.

This clone was seen a few times. The chain has TRBV7-6 and TRBJ2-6, with 7 bases matching TRBD1. Germline lookup yields CDR1 SGHVS and CDR2 FNYEAQ. This CDR3 contains 18 residues. V shed 3 bases and J 0 bases; nucleotides not matched to a gene: 8. For the CDR3, the DNA is TGTGCCAGCAGCTTCCCGGGACAGTTGACCTCTGGGGCCAACGTCCTGACTTTC. It encodes CASSFPGQLTSGANVLTF.

J is TRBJ2-3 and V is TRBV18; a possible D gene is TRBD1 (5 bases). This CDR3 is 13 amino acids long. Between the trimmed V and J ends, which lost 6 bases and 4 bases, there was a span of 11 bases. The germline CDR1 and CDR2 sequences are KGHSH and LQKENI. CDR3 bases: TGTGCCAGCTCGAGGACATCAGCAGATACGCAGTATTTT. It encodes CASSRTSADTQYF.

The J gene is TRBJ2-7, the V gene TRBV5-1; D might be TRBD2 (6 bases). This CDR3 spans 14 amino acids. Germline V gene data show CDR1 as SGHRS and CDR2 as YFSETQ. Trimming left V 0 bases short and J 5 bases short, with 12 bases between. The CDR3 DNA sequence: TGCGCCAGCAGCTTGGTCCTTAGCGGCGACGAGCAGTACTTC. Translation gives CASSLVLSGDEQYF.

The V gene is TRBV11-2, the J gene TRBJ2-3, with TRBD2 identical over 8 bases. The trim removed 3 bases at V and 3 bases at J, leaving 14 bases unmatched. Germline assignment: CDR1 SGHAT and CDR2 FQNNGV. CDR3 length equals 18 residues. Here the CDR3 reads CASSFGGTGTSRTDTQYF. Written as DNA, the CDR3 is TGTGCCAGCAGCTTCGGGGGCACCGGGACTAGTAGGACAGATACGCAGTATTTT.

This clone was observed many times. The chain links TRBV7-2 to TRBJ2-6; TRBD2 aligns across 7 bases. Unmatched junction bases numbered 2, after V lost 2 bases and J lost 4 bases. This CDR3 has 15 residues. Looked up from germline, CDR1 is SGHTA and CDR2 is FQGNSA. The CDR3 here is CASSLRAGGANVLTF. The CDR3 DNA follows: TGTGCCAGCAGCTTACGAGCGGGGGGGGCCAACGTCCTGACTTTC. Full variable domain (missing parts from reference TRBV7-2 and TRBJ2-6): GAGVSQSPSNKVTEKGKDVELRCDPISGHTALYWYRQSLGQGLEFLIYFQGNSAPDKSGLPSDRFSAERTGGSVSTLTIQRTQQEDSAVYLCASSLRAGGANVLTFGAGSRLTVL.

The chain has TRBV5-1 and TRBJ2-1; 9 bases match TRBD2. Germline V CDR1 and CDR2: SGHRS, YFSETQ. The CDR3 loop spans 15 amino acids. The V segment lost 0 bases and the J segment 8 bases; nucleotides outside the gene matches: 6. Here the CDR3 reads CASSLGGGAVDEQFF. In DNA form, the CDR3 reads TGCGCCAGCAGCTTGGGCGGGGGGGCCGTGGATGAGCAGTTCTTC.

This chain joins TRBV28 and TRBJ1-6, with D hard to call. The CDR3 contains 13 residues. V gave up 2 bases and J gave up 10 bases, with 9 bases separating them. In germline, CDR1 is MDHEN, CDR2 SYDVKM. The chain's CDR3 is CASSLEGESPLHF. The CDR3 DNA is TGTGCCAGCAGTTTAGAGGGTGAATCACCCCTCCACTTT. Using reference TRBV28 and TRBJ1-6 for the parts outside the CDR3, the full variable domain is DVKVTQSSRYLVKRTGEKVFLECVQDMDHENMFWYRQDPGLGLRLIYFSYDVKMKEKGDIPEGYSVSREKKERFSLILESASTNQTSMYLCASSLEGESPLHFGNGTRLTVT.

The chain carries TRBV7-3 and TRBJ2-1; maybe TRBD2 (6 bases). The CDR3 runs to 15 residues. The germline V gene has CDR1 SGHTA and CDR2 FQGTGA. V lost 4 bases and J lost 2, with 12 bases in between. The CDR3 region has the DNA TGTGCCAGCAGCTCTTCGGGGGAGGCCTACAATGAGCAGTTCTTC. It is translated as CASSSSGEAYNEQFF.

This clone was recorded a few times. V is TRBV7-2 and J is TRBJ2-7; D might be TRBD2 (6 bases). The CDR3 is made up of 13 amino acids. CDR1 and CDR2 (germline): SGHTA, FQGNSA. V was cut by 3 bases and J by 6 bases, with 12 bases left in between. The CDR3 protein is CASSLDYSGEQYF. The CDR3 nucleotides read TGTGCCAGCAGCTTGGACTATTCGGGCGAGCAGTACTTC. The complete variable domain, with remaining parts taken from reference TRBV7-2 and TRBJ2-7, reads GAGVSQSPSNKVTEKGKDVELRCDPISGHTALYWYRQSLGQGLEFLIYFQGNSAPDKSGLPSDRFSAERTGGSVSTLTIQRTQQEDSAVYLCASSLDYSGEQYFGPGTRLTVT.

The chain uses TRBV5-1 and TRBJ2-1; the D gene is possibly TRBD2 (7 bases). Per the germline V gene, CDR1 is SGHRS and CDR2 is YFSETQ. The CDR3 consists of 14 residues. V was cut by 6 bases and J by 1 base, with 11 bases left in between. CDR3 in DNA: TGCGCCAGCAACGGGGGGCAATCCTACAATGAGCAGTTCTTC. It translates to CASNGGQSYNEQFF.

CDR3 region: CASIDRGNTGELFF. For the CDR3, the DNA is TGTGCCAGCATCGACAGGGGGAACACCGGGGAGCTGTTTTTT. J is TRBJ2-2 and V is TRBV6-1, with TRBD1 matching 8 bases. Germline V gives CDR1 MNHNS, CDR2 SASEGT. The CDR3 sequence is 14 residues long. V dropped 7 bases and J dropped 1; count of bases not matched to a gene: 2.

This sequence joins TRBV11-3 and TRBJ2-1, with 12 bases lining up with TRBD2. The CDR3 is 16 residues long. The germline V gene has CDR1 SGHNT and CDR2 YENEEA. The J segment lost 9 bases and the V segment lost 5 bases, leaving 11 bases of the junction unmatched. CDR3 sequence (DNA): TGTGCCAGCAGCCGGAAAGGACTAGCGGGGAGTGGTGAGCAGTTCTTC. Translating gives CASSRKGLAGSGEQFF.

The genes are TRBV28 and TRBJ1-4; D call uncertain. The CDR3 length is 15 residues. Trimming pared 6 bases from V and 5 bases from J, leaving 16 bases between. Germline V gene data show CDR1 as MDHEN and CDR2 as SYDVKM. For the CDR3, the DNA is TGTGCCAGCAGACCGCCGGACTGGAAAAATGAAAAACTGTTTTTT. This translates into CASRPPDWKNEKLFF.

This clone showed up many times. The genes are TRBV7-2 and TRBJ2-1, with a possible D match to TRBD2 (5 bases). Germline assignment: CDR1 SGHTA and CDR2 FQGNSA. The CDR3 is 16 residues long. With 2 bases removed from V and 3 bases from J, the gap between germline ends came to 14 bases. Written as DNA, the CDR3 is TGTGCCAGCAGCTTAAGGAACGCGGGCGGCTACAATGAGCAGTTCTTC. It translates to CASSLRNAGGYNEQFF. The complete variable domain, with remaining parts taken from reference TRBV7-2 and TRBJ2-1, reads GAGVSQSPSNKVTEKGKDVELRCDPISGHTALYWYRQSLGQGLEFLIYFQGNSAPDKSGLPSDRFSAERTGGSVSTLTIQRTQQEDSAVYLCASSLRNAGGYNEQFFGPGTRLTVL.

The chain joins TRBV29-1 to TRBJ2-3, with 7 bases lining up with TRBD2. Per the germline V gene, CDR1 is SQVTM and CDR2 is ANQGSEA. The CDR3 has 15 amino acids. Trimming cost V 0 bases and J 3 bases; bases outside gene matches: 6. Here the CDR3 DNA reads TGCAGCGTTGAAGATCAAAGGGGAGGGACAGATACGCAGTATTTT. It specifies CSVEDQRGGTDTQYF.

The rearrangement joins TRBV28 to TRBJ2-1, with a weak D call TRBD1 (6 bases). The CDR3 runs 13 residues. CDR1 and CDR2 (germline): MDHEN, SYDVKM. V was clipped by 10 bases and J by 11 bases, with 21 bases between them. CDR3 in amino acids: CATSSGQMAQQFF. The CDR3 nucleotides read TGTGCCACCTCCTCGGGACAAATGGCTCAGCAGTTCTTC.

This clone was detected only a few times. The chain joins TRBV19 to TRBJ2-6; TRBD1 matches at 10 bases. V was pared by 6 bases and J by 4 bases, with 9 bases of the junction left unmatched. Looked up from germline, CDR1 is LNHDA and CDR2 is SQIVND (reference sequence). This CDR3 spans 17 amino acids. The CDR3 loop is CASSRQGARSGANVLTF. For the CDR3, the DNA is TGTGCCAGTAGCAGACAGGGGGCGAGATCAGGGGCCAACGTCCTGACTTTC.

The chain joins TRBV28 to TRBJ1-1, with D maybe TRBD1 (5 bases). This CDR3 has 14 amino acids. CDR1 is MDHEN and CDR2 is SYDVKM in the germline V gene. Between the trimmed V and J ends, which lost 6 bases and 1 base, there was a span of 12 bases. The CDR3 coding sequence is TGTGCCAGCAGCCGCCAGGGCCGGAACACTGAAGCTTTCTTT. The encoded protein is CASSRQGRNTEAFF.

This clone was seen ten or more times. V is TRBV7-2 and J is TRBJ2-3; D unclear. The CDR3 runs 11 residues. V lost 1 base and J lost 10, with 6 bases in between. Germline V gives CDR1 SGHTA, CDR2 FQGNSA. CDR3 sequence: CASSLGSAQYF. CDR3 nucleotides: TGTGCCAGCAGCTTAGGGTCGGCGCAGTATTTT.

The chain recombines TRBV18 with TRBJ1-1, with D unclear. V lost 3 bases and J 3 bases, leaving 14 bases between the germline ends. The germline V gene encodes CDR1 KGHSH and CDR2 LQKENI. This CDR3 is 15 amino acids long. In nucleotides, the CDR3 is TGTGCCAGCTCACCGTCCGAGGGCTGGGACACTGAAGCTTTCTTT. The encoded protein is CASSPSEGWDTEAFF. The full variable domain, with the rest looked up from reference TRBV18 and TRBJ1-1, is NAGVMQNPRHLVRRRGQEARLRCSPMKGHSHVYWYRQLPEEGLKFMVYLQKENIIDESGMPKERFSAEFPKEGPSILRIQQVVRGDSAAYFCASSPSEGWDTEAFFGQGTRLTVV.

This clone was recorded at least ten times. V is TRBV18 and J is TRBJ2-6; possibly TRBD2 for D (6 bases). This CDR3 has 17 amino acids. Germline CDR1 is KGHSH and CDR2 is LQKENI. V shed 3 bases and J shed 1 base, with 13 bases lying between them. CDR3 nucleotide sequence: TGTGCCAGCTCACCCCAGTTGGCGGGGTCTGGGGCCAACGTCCTGACTTTC. It yields the protein CASSPQLAGSGANVLTF.